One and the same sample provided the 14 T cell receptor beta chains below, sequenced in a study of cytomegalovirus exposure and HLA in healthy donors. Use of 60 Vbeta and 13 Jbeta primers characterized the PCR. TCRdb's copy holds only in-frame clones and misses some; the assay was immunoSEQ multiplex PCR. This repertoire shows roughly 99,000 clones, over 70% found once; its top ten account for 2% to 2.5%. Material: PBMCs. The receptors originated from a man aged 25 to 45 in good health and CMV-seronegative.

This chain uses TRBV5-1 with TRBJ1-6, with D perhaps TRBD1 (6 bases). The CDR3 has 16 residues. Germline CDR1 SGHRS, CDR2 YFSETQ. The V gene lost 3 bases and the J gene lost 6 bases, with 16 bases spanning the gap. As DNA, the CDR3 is TGCGCCAGCAGCTCGGAACAGGGTGCAGCTAATTCACCCCTCCACTTT. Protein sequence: CASSSEQGAANSPLHF.

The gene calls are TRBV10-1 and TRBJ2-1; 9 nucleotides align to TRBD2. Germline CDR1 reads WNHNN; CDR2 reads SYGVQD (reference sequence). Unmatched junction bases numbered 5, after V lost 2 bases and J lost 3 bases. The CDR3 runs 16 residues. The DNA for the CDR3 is TGCGCCAGCAGTGAGAGGGCTAGCGGGAACTACAATGAGCAGTTCTTC. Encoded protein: CASSERASGNYNEQFF.

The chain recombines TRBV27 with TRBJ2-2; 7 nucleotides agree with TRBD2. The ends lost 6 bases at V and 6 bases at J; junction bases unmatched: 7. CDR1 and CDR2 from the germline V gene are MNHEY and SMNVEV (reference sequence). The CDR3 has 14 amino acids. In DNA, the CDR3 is TGTGCCAGCAGCACCGGGACTATAGCCGGGGAGCTGTTTTTT. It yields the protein CASSTGTIAGELFF.

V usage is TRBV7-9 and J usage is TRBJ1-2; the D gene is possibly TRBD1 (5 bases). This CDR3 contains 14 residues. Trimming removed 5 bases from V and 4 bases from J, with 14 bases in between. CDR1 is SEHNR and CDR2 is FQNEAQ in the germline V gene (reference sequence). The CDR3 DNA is TGTGCCAGCAGCGGTTCAGGGCTAGGCTATGGCTACACCTTC. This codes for CASSGSGLGYGYTF.

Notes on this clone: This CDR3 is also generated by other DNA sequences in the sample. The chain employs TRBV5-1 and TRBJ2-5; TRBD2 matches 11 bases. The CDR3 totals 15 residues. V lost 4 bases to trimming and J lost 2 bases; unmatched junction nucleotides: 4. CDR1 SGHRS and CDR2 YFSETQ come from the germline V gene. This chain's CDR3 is CASSLGTSGQETQYF. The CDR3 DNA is TGCGCCAGCAGCCTCGGGACTAGCGGTCAAGAGACCCAGTACTTC.

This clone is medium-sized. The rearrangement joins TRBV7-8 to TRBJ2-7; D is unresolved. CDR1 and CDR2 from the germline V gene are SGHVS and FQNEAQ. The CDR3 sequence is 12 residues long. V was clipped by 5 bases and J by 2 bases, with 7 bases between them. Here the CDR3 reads CASSLPPYEQYF. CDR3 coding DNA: TGTGCCAGCAGCCTACCCCCCTACGAGCAGTACTTC.

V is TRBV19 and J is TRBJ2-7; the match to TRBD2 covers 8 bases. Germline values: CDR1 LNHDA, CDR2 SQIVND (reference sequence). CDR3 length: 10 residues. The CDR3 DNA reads TGTGCGTCGGGGGGGCACGAGCAGTACTTC. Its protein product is CASGGHEQYF.

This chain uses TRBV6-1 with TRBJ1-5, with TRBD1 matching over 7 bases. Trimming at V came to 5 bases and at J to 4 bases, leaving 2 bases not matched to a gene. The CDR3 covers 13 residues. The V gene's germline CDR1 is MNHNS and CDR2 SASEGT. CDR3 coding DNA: TGTGCCAGCAGTACAGGGGAGAATCAGCCCCAGCATTTT. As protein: CASSTGENQPQHF.

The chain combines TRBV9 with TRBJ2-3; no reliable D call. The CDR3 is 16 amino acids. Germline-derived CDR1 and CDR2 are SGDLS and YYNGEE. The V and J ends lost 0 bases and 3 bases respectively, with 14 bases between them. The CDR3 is CASSVVPEPGTDTQYF. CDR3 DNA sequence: TGTGCCAGCAGCGTAGTCCCCGAGCCCGGGACAGATACGCAGTATTTT.

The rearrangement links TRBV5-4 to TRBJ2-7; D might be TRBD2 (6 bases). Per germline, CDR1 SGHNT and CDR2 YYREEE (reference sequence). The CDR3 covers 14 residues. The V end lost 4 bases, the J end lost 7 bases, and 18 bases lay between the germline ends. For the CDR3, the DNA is TGTGCCAGCAGCCCGGCGGGAAGCGTACGAGAGCAGTACTTC. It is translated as CASSPAGSVREQYF.

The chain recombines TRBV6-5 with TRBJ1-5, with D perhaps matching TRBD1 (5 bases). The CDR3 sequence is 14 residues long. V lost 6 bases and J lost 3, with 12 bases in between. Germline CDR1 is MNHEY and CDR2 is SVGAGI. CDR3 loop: CASSPGGFNQPQHF. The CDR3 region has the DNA TGTGCCAGCAGCCCCGGGGGGTTCAATCAGCCCCAGCATTTT.

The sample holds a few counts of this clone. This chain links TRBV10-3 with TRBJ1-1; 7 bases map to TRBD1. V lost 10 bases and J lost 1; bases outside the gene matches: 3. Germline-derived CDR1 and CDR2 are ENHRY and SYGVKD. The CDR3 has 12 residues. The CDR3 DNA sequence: TGTGCCACAGGGACAGCGAACACTGAAGCTTTCTTT. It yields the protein CATGTANTEAFF.

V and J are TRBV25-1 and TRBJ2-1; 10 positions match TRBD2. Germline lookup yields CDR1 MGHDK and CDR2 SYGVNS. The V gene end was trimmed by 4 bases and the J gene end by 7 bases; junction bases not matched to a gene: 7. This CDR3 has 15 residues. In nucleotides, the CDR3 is TGTGCCAGCAGTGTACCGGGACTAGCGATAAATGAGCAGTTCTTC. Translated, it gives CASSVPGLAINEQFF.

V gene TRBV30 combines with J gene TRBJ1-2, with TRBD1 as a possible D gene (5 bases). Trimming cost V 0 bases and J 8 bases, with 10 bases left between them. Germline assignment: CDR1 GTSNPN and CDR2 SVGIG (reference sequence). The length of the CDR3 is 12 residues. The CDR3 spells CAWSVTAWGYTF. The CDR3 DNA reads TGTGCCTGGAGTGTGACAGCTTGGGGCTACACCTTC. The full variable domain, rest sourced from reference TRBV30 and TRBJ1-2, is SQTIHQWPATLVQPVGSPLSLECTVEGTSNPNLYWYRQAAGRGLQLLFYSVGIGQISSEVPQNLSASRPQDRQFILSSKKLLLSDSGFYLCAWSVTAWGYTFGSGTRLTVV.